Listed below are T cell receptor beta chains from one sample, sequenced in a study of siplizumab effects on memory and regulatory T cells. Profiling relied on immunoSEQ multiplex PCR, and the TCRdb table lists in-frame clones only, not all of them. Of some 100,000 clones in the sample, 92% were seen once. The sequenced sample was Tregs sorted from blood. Receptors were obtained from a human donor in good health. The CDR3 runs from the conserved cysteine through the conserved F or W. A D gene is named only where the DNA matches it firmly. Some rows have no size entry. The others give once, few or many, or a class for an expanded clone.

abundance: .; j_gene: TRBJ2-3; v_gene: TRBV15; d_gene: .; CDR3nt: TGTGCCACCAGCAGAGATTTGGTGCGTGGTAATACGCAGTATTTT; CDR3aa: CATSRDLVRGNTQYF
abundance: .; j_gene: TRBJ1-2; v_gene: TRBV6-5; d_gene: .; CDR3nt: TGTGCCAGCTCCCTATTCAGGTTCACCAACTATGGCTACACCTTC; CDR3aa: CASSLFRFTNYGYTF
abundance: .; j_gene: TRBJ2-5; v_gene: TRBV5-4; d_gene: .; CDR3nt: TGTGCCAGCAGCTTGGCGGGGGGCCGTGAGACCCAGTACTTC; CDR3aa: CASSLAGGRETQYF
abundance: .; j_gene: TRBJ2-1; v_gene: TRBV4-1; d_gene: .; CDR3nt: TGCGCCAGCAGCCACCTCTTGCGGGCCTACAATGAGCAGTTCTTC; CDR3aa: CASSHLLRAYNEQFF
abundance: once; j_gene: TRBJ2-7; v_gene: TRBV4-2; d_gene: TRBD2; CDR3nt: TGTGCCAGCAGCCAACGACTAGCTTACGAGCAGTACTTC; CDR3aa: CASSQRLAYEQYF
abundance: .; j_gene: TRBJ2-4; v_gene: TRBV11-3; d_gene: TRBD1; CDR3nt: TGTGCCAAGGTCTTTGAGGACAGGTCTCTAGCCAAAAACATTCAGTACTTC; CDR3aa: CAKVFEDRSLAKNIQYF
abundance: .; j_gene: TRBJ1-4; v_gene: TRBV10-3; d_gene: TRBD1; CDR3nt: TGTGCCATCAGTGGAGGACAGGGAGACGGAAAACTGTTTTTT; CDR3aa: CAISGGQGDGKLFF
abundance: .; j_gene: TRBJ1-1; v_gene: TRBV5-5; d_gene: TRBD1; CDR3nt: TGTGCCAGCAGCGCGACAGGGGGATCGGGACGGTCGGCTGAAGCTTTCTTT; CDR3aa: CASSATGGSGRSAEAFF
abundance: .; j_gene: TRBJ2-4; v_gene: TRBV11-2; d_gene: .; CDR3nt: TGTGCCAGCAGCCCCCGGACTGGGAAAAACATTCAGTACTTC; CDR3aa: CASSPRTGKNIQYF
abundance: .; j_gene: TRBJ1-4; v_gene: TRBV30; d_gene: .; CDR3nt: TGTGCCTGGAGTGGGGTCGGGCGGGGAACCCCGGGGAAACTGTTTTTT; CDR3aa: CAWSGVGRGTPGKLFF